The 15 T cell receptor beta chains given below trace back to one sample, sequenced in a study of CD8 T cells in Susac syndrome. 0.5 to 1 ug RNA was reverse transcribed with random hexamers. From the immunoSEQ multiplex PCR reads, TCRdb called clonotypes with MiXCR, one entry per CDR3 protein. Found here are hundreds of thousands of distinct CDR3 sequences, around nine tenths of them singletons; the top ten hold around 0.14%. Sequenced: CD8+ T cells from PBMCs. The source is a human donor with multiple sclerosis.

The chain joins TRBV20-1 to TRBJ2-7, with D unclear. The germline CDR1 and CDR2 sequences are DFQATT and SNEGSKA (reference sequence). The CDR3 runs to 13 residues. Trimming removed 1 base at V and 0 bases at J, with 7 bases between. The CDR3 nucleotides read TGCAGTGCTAGAGCGGAGAGCTCCTACGAGCAGTACTTC. This codes for CSARAESSYEQYF.

The chain employs TRBV4-2 and TRBJ2-1, with 7 bases matching TRBD1. Germline V gene lookup returns CDR1 LGHNA and CDR2 YNFKEQ. The ends lost 2 bases at V and 5 bases at J; junction bases unmatched: 3. The CDR3 totals 14 residues. CDR3 DNA sequence: TGTGCCAGCAGCCAATCGGACAGGAACAATGAGCAGTTCTTC. Protein product: CASSQSDRNNEQFF.

The DNA of the CDR3 is TGTGCCAGCAGCTTCAACAGCCCCCGAGACTATGGCTACACCTTC. Translated, it gives CASSFNSPRDYGYTF. V usage is TRBV13 and J usage is TRBJ1-2; D is undetermined. CDR1 and CDR2 from the germline V gene are PRHDT and FYEKMQ (reference sequence). The CDR3 length is 15 residues. Deletions cut 3 bases from V and 3 bases from J, with 14 bases between.

This chain connects TRBV29-1 to TRBJ2-5, with 7 bases aligning to TRBD1. From germline, CDR1 is SQVTM and CDR2 ANQGSEA. This CDR3 spans 12 amino acids. Losses at the gene ends were 7 bases for V and 7 bases for J; bases not matched to a gene: 9. The CDR3 DNA reads TGCAGCGCCCCCGACAGGGATGGGACCCAGTACTTC. This codes for CSAPDRDGTQYF. Supplemented by reference TRBV29-1 and TRBJ2-5, the full variable domain reads SAVISQKPSRDICQRGTSLTIQCQVDSQVTMMFWYRQQPGQSLTLIATANQGSEATYESGFVIDKFPISRPNLTFSTLTVSNMSPEDSSIYLCSAPDRDGTQYFGPGTRLLVL.

J is TRBJ1-2 and V is TRBV4-1; 8 bases line up with TRBD1. This CDR3 is built from 15 residues. CDR1 MGHRA and CDR2 YSYEKL come from the germline V gene. V lost 0 bases to trimming and J lost 4 bases; unmatched junction nucleotides: 4. In DNA, the CDR3 is TGCGCCAGCAGCCAAGATCCCGGGACAGGCTATGGCTACACCTTC. As protein: CASSQDPGTGYGYTF.

This chain connects TRBV2 to TRBJ2-3, with D possibly TRBD2 on 6 matching bases. This CDR3 has 16 amino acids. The V and J ends lost 6 bases and 5 bases respectively, with 21 bases between them. Germline CDR1 is SNHLY and CDR2 is FYNNEI. CDR3 sequence: CASSAVRGRSRDTQYF. CDR3 DNA: TGTGCCAGCAGCGCCGTCCGGGGGAGATCGCGAGATACGCAGTATTTT.

The sample holds one count of this clonotype. The CDR3 spells CASSQVLDPDTQYF. CDR3 coding DNA: TGTGCCAGCAGCCAAGTCCTAGACCCAGATACGCAGTATTTT. The genes are TRBV3-1 and TRBJ2-3, with unresolved D. Germline CDR1 LGHDT, CDR2 YNNKEL (reference sequence). Trimming took 1 base from V and 4 from J, leaving 9 bases between them. This CDR3 contains 14 residues.

V gene TRBV13 combines with J gene TRBJ2-3; D may be TRBD2 (6 bases). The CDR3 consists of 14 residues. The germline CDR1 and CDR2 sequences are PRHDT and FYEKMQ (reference sequence). V was pared by 8 bases and J by 2 bases, with 14 bases between. CDR3 loop: CASSGTGYTDTQYF. DNA of the CDR3: TGTGCCAGCTCCGGGACTGGATACACAGATACGCAGTATTTT.

There are a few counts of this clonotype. V is TRBV6-6 and J is TRBJ2-7; D may be TRBD2 (6 bases). Trimming removed 5 bases from V and 3 bases from J, with 11 bases in between. In germline, CDR1 is MNHNY, CDR2 SVGAGI (reference sequence). The CDR3 runs to 13 residues. The CDR3 DNA reads as TGTGCCAGCAGTCAGGAGGGTGGCTACGAGCAGTACTTC. Its translation is CASSQEGGYEQYF.

The chain has TRBV7-9 and TRBJ1-3; possible D gene TRBD1, 6 bases. With 2 bases removed from V and 1 base from J, the gap between germline ends came to 15 bases. CDR1 and CDR2 (germline): SEHNR, FQNEAQ (reference sequence). This CDR3 has 17 amino acids. CDR3 protein: CASSLKLGGTSGNTIYF. The DNA of the CDR3 is TGTGCCAGCAGCTTAAAGTTAGGGGGGACTTCTGGAAACACCATATATTTT.

The V call is TRBV30, the J call TRBJ2-1, with 9 bases matching TRBD1. CDR3 length: 15 amino acids. The junction had 14 bases not matched to a gene; V was cut back by 7 bases and J by 7 bases. The V gene's germline CDR1 is GTSNPN and CDR2 SVGIG (reference sequence). CDR3 in DNA: TGTGCCTTAGGATGGGACAGGGATAGCTGGAATGAGCAGTTCTTC. Translated: CALGWDRDSWNEQFF.

V gene TRBV14 combines with J gene TRBJ2-7; 9 bases align to TRBD2. Germline V gene lookup returns CDR1 SGHDN and CDR2 FVKESK. Unmatched junction bases numbered 6, after V lost 0 bases and J lost 6 bases. The CDR3 runs to 15 residues. The CDR3 sequence is CASSQDVTTSGEQYF. DNA for the CDR3: TGTGCCAGCAGCCAAGATGTCACGACTAGCGGCGAGCAGTACTTC.

The chain combines TRBV9 with TRBJ1-2; D might be TRBD1 (6 bases). Germline-derived CDR1 and CDR2 are SGDLS and YYNGEE. Trimming took 0 bases from V and 4 from J, leaving 10 bases between them. This CDR3 contains 14 residues. CDR3: CASSVGTDRYGYTF. In DNA form, the CDR3 reads TGTGCCAGCAGCGTAGGGACAGACCGCTATGGCTACACCTTC.

This chain links TRBV2 with TRBJ2-3; D gene unclear. CDR1 and CDR2 from the germline V gene are SNHLY and FYNNEI. This CDR3 contains 17 residues. The V end was cut by 5 bases, the J end by 2 bases, with 20 bases between. Written as DNA, the CDR3 is TGTGCCAGCAGTAGGGCTGGGCCCCAGAGATTCACAGATACGCAGTATTTT. Encoded protein: CASSRAGPQRFTDTQYF.

The chain combines TRBV4-1 with TRBJ1-1; possible D gene TRBD1, 5 bases. V lost 3 bases and J lost 5, with 19 bases in between. The CDR3 totals 16 residues. Germline V gene lookup returns CDR1 MGHRA and CDR2 YSYEKL. The CDR3 sequence is CASSQRTGLGGTEAFF. In DNA form, the CDR3 reads TGCGCCAGCAGCCAGCGCACCGGGCTCGGGGGGACTGAAGCTTTCTTT.